These T cell receptor beta chains were read from a single sample in a study of CD8+CD57+ T cells in acquired aplastic anemia. TCRdb ran MiXCR on the reads and lists one entry per CDR3 protein. The sample holds 150,000 to 200,000 distinct CDR3 sequences, 50% to 75% seen once. Sequenced sample: sorted CD4+, CD8+, or CD8+CD57+ T cells (not recorded which) from PBMCs. These receptors originate from a human donor with severe aplastic anemia or a healthy control (not recorded which). CDR3s include the opening cysteine and the closing phenylalanine or tryptophan. Fields, in order: clone size, D gene, V gene, J gene, CDR3 protein, CDR3 DNA. D genes are given only for firm matches. Rows give clone size only sometimes, using once, few, many, or a class for an expanded clone.

once	.	TRBV10-3	TRBJ1-5	CAIGDGTRNQPQHF	TGTGCCATCGGAGACGGGACACGAAATCAGCCCCAGCATTTT
.	TRBD2	TRBV24-1	TRBJ2-3	CATSGPNLAGGAVDTQYF	TGTGCCACCAGTGGCCCCAACCTAGCGGGGGGCGCGGTAGATACGCAGTATTTT
.	TRBD2	TRBV19	TRBJ2-7	CASSPQLAGVHEQYF	TGTGCCAGTAGCCCACAACTGGCGGGAGTTCACGAGCAGTACTTC
.	.	TRBV7-2	TRBJ2-7	CTSSSFTEPTYEQYF	TGTACCAGCAGCTCCTTCACGGAGCCCACCTACGAGCAGTACTTC
.	.	TRBV4-1	TRBJ2-7	CASSPMGRPQGWEQYF	TGCGCCAGCAGCCCAATGGGCAGGCCTCAGGGTTGGGAGCAGTACTTC
.	.	TRBV7-2	TRBJ2-1	CASSRDHSLVGTWDEQFF	TGCGCCAGCAGCCGAGACCATTCCTTGGTCGGAACGTGGGATGAGCAGTTCTTC
once	TRBD1	TRBV7-9	TRBJ1-3	CASSLGQGAGNTIYF	TGTGCCAGCAGCTTGGGACAGGGGGCTGGAAACACCATATATTTT
.	.	TRBV5-1	TRBJ1-6	CASSLAGYGSPLHF	TGCGCCAGCAGCTTGGCAGGGTATGGTTCACCCCTCCACTTT
.	.	TRBV19	TRBJ1-1	CASSGTGVRTEAFF	TGTGCCAGTAGTGGGACGGGGGTTCGGACTGAAGCTTTCTTT
few	.	TRBV15	TRBJ2-7	CATSRAQKSYEQYF	TGTGCCACCAGCAGGGCCCAGAAGAGTTACGAGCAGTACTTC
.	.	TRBV29-1	TRBJ2-1	CSVGFLSSLGDEQFF	TGCAGCGTTGGTTTTCTCTCCTCCTTAGGCGATGAGCAGTTCTTC
.	.	TRBV9	TRBJ1-2	CASSVVAGDYGYTF	TGTGCCAGCAGCGTAGTGGCAGGCGACTATGGCTACACCTTC
.	.	TRBV7-9	TRBJ2-7	CASMGASYEQYF	TGCGCCAGCATGGGGGCGAGCTACGAGCAGTACTTC
.	.	TRBV24-1	TRBJ2-3	CATSDGPGQTDTQYF	TGTGCCACCAGTGATGGCCCGGGACAAACAGATACGCAGTATTTT
.	.	TRBV3-1	TRBJ2-7	CASSPQNKGEQYF	TGTGCCAGCAGCCCCCAGAATAAGGGCGAGCAGTACTTC
.	.	TRBV25-1	TRBJ1-5	CASSANRDGSNQPQHF	TGTGCCAGCAGTGCCAACCGGGACGGTAGCAATCAGCCCCAGCATTTT
.	.	TRBV7-4	TRBJ2-3	CASSQGTYTDTQYF	TGTGCCAGCAGCCAAGGGACCTACACAGATACGCAGTATTTT
.	TRBD1	TRBV25-1	TRBJ2-5	CASRDRGNLVETQYF	TGTGCCAGCAGGGACAGGGGCAATTTGGTGGAGACCCAGTACTTC
many	.	TRBV4-1	TRBJ2-2	CASYGGGLTGELFF	TGCGCCTCCTATGGGGGGGGGCTCACCGGGGAGCTGTTTTTT
.	.	TRBV12-3/TRBV12-4	TRBJ2-7	CASKERSSYEQYF	TGTGCCAGCAAAGAGAGATCCTCCTACGAGCAGTACTTC
few	.	TRBV7-6	TRBJ2-7	CASSLTVVKEQYF	TGTGCCAGCAGCTTAACAGTGGTAAAGGAGCAGTACTTC
.	.	TRBV7-9	TRBJ2-3	CASSPFLQGDTDTQYF	TGTGCCAGCAGCCCGTTCCTACAGGGAGACACAGATACGCAGTATTTT
.	.	TRBV29-1	TRBJ2-7	CSVGRRAGTYEQYF	TGCAGCGTTGGTAGGCGGGCAGGCACCTACGAGCAGTACTTC
.	.	TRBV7-3	TRBJ2-7	CASSPTGSQVDEQYF	TGTGCCAGCAGCCCAACAGGTTCCCAAGTGGACGAGCAGTACTTC
.	TRBD1	TRBV5-1	TRBJ1-1	CASSLRQGNTEAFF	TGCGCCAGCAGCCTAAGACAGGGGAACACTGAAGCTTTCTTT
.	.	TRBV7-3	TRBJ2-2	CASSLMETGTGELFF	TGTGCCAGCAGCTTAATGGAGACAGGGACTGGGGAGCTGTTTTTT
.	.	TRBV9	TRBJ1-6	CASSPWSGDRSPLHF	TGTGCCAGCAGCCCCTGGTCGGGGGATCGCTCACCCCTCCACTTT
.	TRBD1	TRBV2	TRBJ2-7	CASSPRDRGRFHEQYF	TGTGCCAGCAGCCCGCGGGACAGGGGGCGCTTCCACGAGCAGTACTTC
.	TRBD1	TRBV5-1	TRBJ2-7	CASSLDRGLGNEQYF	TGCGCCAGCAGCTTGGACAGGGGGCTTGGGAACGAGCAGTACTTC
.	.	TRBV6-4	TRBJ2-2	CASSEANTGGLFF	TGTGCCAGCAGTGAAGCGAACACCGGGGGGCTGTTTTTT
.	.	TRBV7-9	TRBJ1-2	CASGGGLGGYTF	TGTGCCAGCGGGGGCGGTCTCGGAGGCTACACCTTC
.	TRBD1	TRBV19	TRBJ2-7	CASSISGDSYYEQYF	TGTGCCAGTAGTATCAGTGGGGACAGTTACTACGAGCAGTACTTC
.	TRBD1	TRBV20-1	TRBJ1-6	CSARGDSTSSYNSPLHF	TGCAGTGCTAGAGGGGACAGTACGAGCTCCTATAATTCACCCCTCCACTTT
.	.	TRBV2	TRBJ2-5	CASSEQDGTQYF	TGTGCCAGCAGTGAACAGGACGGGACCCAGTACTTC
.	TRBD2	TRBV20-1	TRBJ2-7	CSARDHASGSGEQYF	TGCAGTGCTAGAGATCACGCTAGCGGGAGCGGTGAGCAGTACTTC
.	TRBD1	TRBV29-1	TRBJ2-7	CSAIRGQASSHEQYF	TGCAGCGCCATCCGAGGACAGGCCAGCTCCCACGAGCAGTACTTC
.	.	TRBV29-1	TRBJ2-7	CSVERGGNEQYF	TGCAGCGTTGAAAGGGGGGGAAATGAGCAGTACTTC
many	.	TRBV27	TRBJ2-5	CASSLSGGITGTQYF	TGTGCCAGCAGTTTATCGGGAGGCATTACGGGGACCCAGTACTTC
.	.	TRBV10-3	TRBJ1-1	CATRDTEAFF	TGTGCCACACGAGACACTGAAGCTTTCTTT
few	TRBD1	TRBV20-1	TRBJ2-7	CSASPGQGVYEQYF	TGCAGTGCGTCACCGGGACAGGGTGTTTACGAGCAGTACTTC
.	.	TRBV24-1	TRBJ2-5	CATDRRVLETQYF	TGTGCCACCGATCGACGGGTTTTAGAGACCCAGTACTTC
once	.	TRBV15	TRBJ2-2	CATSGAGQWGPGELFF	TGTGCCACCAGCGGCGCAGGACAGTGGGGACCCGGGGAGCTGTTTTTT
many	.	TRBV24-1	TRBJ2-1	CATSDPVALGADEQFF	TGTGCCACCAGTGATCCTGTAGCGCTCGGGGCCGATGAGCAGTTCTTC
few	TRBD2	TRBV5-6	TRBJ2-7	CASSLGLAGGEQYF	TGTGCCAGCAGCTTGGGACTAGCGGGGGGTGAGCAGTACTTC
.	TRBD2	TRBV4-1	TRBJ2-7	CASSQVPGRASSEQYF	TGCGCCAGCAGCCAAGTCCCCGGGAGGGCCTCTAGCGAGCAGTACTTC
.	.	TRBV10-3	TRBJ1-5	CATQGETGQPQHF	TGTGCCACACAGGGTGAAACAGGGCAGCCCCAGCATTTT
many	TRBD2	TRBV7-9	TRBJ2-7	CASSLTSGGVNEQYF	TGTGCCAGCAGCCTTACTAGCGGGGGTGTGAACGAGCAGTACTTC
once	TRBD1	TRBV14	TRBJ1-1	CASSQDGRGPMNTEAFF	TGTGCCAGCAGCCAAGATGGTAGGGGGCCCATGAACACTGAAGCTTTCTTT
.	TRBD1	TRBV5-4	TRBJ1-2	CASSFRTGGTHGYTF	TGTGCCAGCAGCTTCCGGACAGGGGGCACCCATGGCTACACCTTC
.	TRBD2	TRBV7-9	TRBJ2-1	CASSKGLAGVNEQFF	TGTGCCAGCAGCAAGGGACTAGCGGGAGTCAATGAGCAGTTCTTC
.	TRBD1	TRBV20-1	TRBJ2-2	CSAWDRWNTGELFF	TGCAGTGCTTGGGACAGGTGGAACACCGGGGAGCTGTTTTTT
.	.	TRBV20-1	TRBJ1-5	CSARVQPQHF	TGCAGTGCTAGAGTTCAGCCCCAGCATTTT
.	.	TRBV7-8	TRBJ2-6	CASSFHSGANVLTF	TGTGCCAGCAGCTTTCACTCTGGGGCCAACGTCCTGACTTTC
many	.	TRBV20-1	TRBJ1-1	CSARSLWGETEAFF	TGCAGTGCTAGATCCTTATGGGGGGAAACTGAAGCTTTCTTT
.	.	TRBV7-9	TRBJ2-3	CASSLAPGPTFDTQYF	TGTGCTAGCAGCTTAGCTCCGGGCCCGACCTTTGATACGCAGTATTTT
.	.	TRBV7-8	TRBJ2-1	CASSTNYGLNEQFF	TGTGCCAGCAGCACGAATTATGGGCTGAATGAGCAGTTCTTC
few	.	TRBV20-1	TRBJ1-1	CSARDAGSTEAFF	TGCAGTGCTAGAGATGCAGGGTCCACTGAAGCTTTCTTT
few	.	TRBV24-1	TRBJ1-4	CAIRREKLFF	TGTGCCATCAGGAGGGAAAAACTGTTTTTT
.	.	TRBV6-1	TRBJ2-6	CASSEGGGSGANVLTF	TGTGCCAGTAGTGAAGGAGGGGGCTCTGGGGCCAACGTCCTGACTTTC
.	.	TRBV9	TRBJ1-4	CASSVDPGGSAGDEKLFF	TGTGCCAGCAGCGTAGACCCGGGGGGGTCTGCCGGGGATGAAAAACTGTTTTTT